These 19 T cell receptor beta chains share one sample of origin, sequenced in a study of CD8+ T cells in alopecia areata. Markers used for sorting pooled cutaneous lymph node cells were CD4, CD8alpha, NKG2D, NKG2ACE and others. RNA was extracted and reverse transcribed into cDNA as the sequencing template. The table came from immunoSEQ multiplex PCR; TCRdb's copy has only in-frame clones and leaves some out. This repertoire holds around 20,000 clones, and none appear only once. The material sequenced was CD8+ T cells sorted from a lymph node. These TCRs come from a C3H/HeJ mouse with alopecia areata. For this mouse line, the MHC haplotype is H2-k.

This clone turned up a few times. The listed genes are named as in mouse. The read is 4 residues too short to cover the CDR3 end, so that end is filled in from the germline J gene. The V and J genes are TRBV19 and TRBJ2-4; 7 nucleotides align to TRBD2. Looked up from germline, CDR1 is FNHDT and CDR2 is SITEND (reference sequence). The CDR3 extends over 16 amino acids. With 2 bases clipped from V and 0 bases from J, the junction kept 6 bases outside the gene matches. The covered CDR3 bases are TGTGCCAGCAGTATCTCCTGGGGGACTAGTCAAAAC. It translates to CASSISWGTSQN. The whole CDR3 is CASSISWGTSQNTLYF.

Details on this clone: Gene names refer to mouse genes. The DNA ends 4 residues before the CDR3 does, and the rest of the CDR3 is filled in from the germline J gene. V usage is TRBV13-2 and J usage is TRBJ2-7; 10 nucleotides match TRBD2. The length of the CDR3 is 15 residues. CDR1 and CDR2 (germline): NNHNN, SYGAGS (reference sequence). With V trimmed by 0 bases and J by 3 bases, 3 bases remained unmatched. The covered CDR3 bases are TGTGCCAGCGGTGATGGTGGGACTGGGGACTAT. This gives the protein CASGDGGTGDY. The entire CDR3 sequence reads CASGDGGTGDYEQYF.

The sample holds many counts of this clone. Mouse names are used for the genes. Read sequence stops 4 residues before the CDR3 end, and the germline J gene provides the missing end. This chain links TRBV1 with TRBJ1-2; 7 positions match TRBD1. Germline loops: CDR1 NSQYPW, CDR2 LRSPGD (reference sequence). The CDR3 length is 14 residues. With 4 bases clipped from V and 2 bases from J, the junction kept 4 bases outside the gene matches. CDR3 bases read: TGCACCTGCAGTGTCCGGGACAGCAACTCC. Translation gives CTCSVRDSNS. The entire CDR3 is CTCSVRDSNSDYTF.

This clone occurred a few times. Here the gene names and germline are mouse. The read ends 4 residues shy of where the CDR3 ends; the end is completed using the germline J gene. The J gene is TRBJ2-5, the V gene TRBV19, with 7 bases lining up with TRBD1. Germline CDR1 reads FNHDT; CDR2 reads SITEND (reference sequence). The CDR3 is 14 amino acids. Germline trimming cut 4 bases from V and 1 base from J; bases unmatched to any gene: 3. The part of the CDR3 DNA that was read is TGTGCCAGCAGTCTGACAGGGTACCAAGAC. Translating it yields CASSLTGYQD. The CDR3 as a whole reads CASSLTGYQDTQYF.

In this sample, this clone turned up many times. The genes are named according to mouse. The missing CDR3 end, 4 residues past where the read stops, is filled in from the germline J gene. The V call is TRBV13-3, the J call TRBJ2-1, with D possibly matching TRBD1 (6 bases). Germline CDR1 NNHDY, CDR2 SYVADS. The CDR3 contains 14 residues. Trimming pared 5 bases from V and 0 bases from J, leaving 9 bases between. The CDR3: CASSGDNNYAEQFF. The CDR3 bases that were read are TGTGCCAGCAGCGGGGACAATAACTATGCT.

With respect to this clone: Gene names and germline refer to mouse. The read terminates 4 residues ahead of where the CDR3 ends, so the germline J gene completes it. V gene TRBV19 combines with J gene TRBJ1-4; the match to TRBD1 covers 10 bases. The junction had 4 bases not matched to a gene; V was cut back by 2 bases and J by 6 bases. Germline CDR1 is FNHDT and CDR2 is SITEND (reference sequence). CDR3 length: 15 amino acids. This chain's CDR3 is CASSIGDRGDERLFF. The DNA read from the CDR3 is TGTGCCAGCAGTATTGGGGACAGGGGAGACGAA.

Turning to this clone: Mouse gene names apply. CDR3 amino acids: CASSSQRDWNYAEQFF. The CDR3 bases that were read are TGTGCCAGCAGCTCTCAGCGGGACTGGAACTATGCT. This chain connects TRBV3 to TRBJ2-1; 8 bases agree with TRBD2. Read coverage stops 4 residues before the CDR3 terminus; the germline J gene supplies the remainder. CDR3 length: 16 residues. J gave up 1 base and V 4 bases, and 6 bases lay outside the gene matches. Germline V CDR1 and CDR2: SNHLY, FYNGKV (reference sequence).

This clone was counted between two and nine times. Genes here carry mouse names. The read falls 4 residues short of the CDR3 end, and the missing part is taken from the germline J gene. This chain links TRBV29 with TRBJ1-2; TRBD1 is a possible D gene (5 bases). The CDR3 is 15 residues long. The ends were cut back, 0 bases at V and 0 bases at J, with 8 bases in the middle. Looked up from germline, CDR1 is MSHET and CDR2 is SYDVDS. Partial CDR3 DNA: TGTGCTAGCAGTTTATCGACACAGGCAAACTCC. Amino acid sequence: CASSLSTQANS. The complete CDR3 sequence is CASSLSTQANSDYTF. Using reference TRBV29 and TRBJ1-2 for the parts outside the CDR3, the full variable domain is DMKVTQMPRYLIKRMGENVLLECGQDMSHETMYWYRQDPGLGLQLIYISYDVDSNSEGDIPKGYRVSRKKREHFSLILDSAKTNQTSVYFCASSLSTQANSDYTFGSGTRLLVI.

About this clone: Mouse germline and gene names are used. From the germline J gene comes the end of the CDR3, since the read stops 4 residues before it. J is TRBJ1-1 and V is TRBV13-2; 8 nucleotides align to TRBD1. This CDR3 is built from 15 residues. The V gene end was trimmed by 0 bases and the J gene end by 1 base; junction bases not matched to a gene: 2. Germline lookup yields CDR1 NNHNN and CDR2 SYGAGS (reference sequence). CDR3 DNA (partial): TGTGCCAGCGGTGATGCCGGGACAGGGAACACA. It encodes CASGDAGTGNT. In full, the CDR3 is CASGDAGTGNTEVFF.

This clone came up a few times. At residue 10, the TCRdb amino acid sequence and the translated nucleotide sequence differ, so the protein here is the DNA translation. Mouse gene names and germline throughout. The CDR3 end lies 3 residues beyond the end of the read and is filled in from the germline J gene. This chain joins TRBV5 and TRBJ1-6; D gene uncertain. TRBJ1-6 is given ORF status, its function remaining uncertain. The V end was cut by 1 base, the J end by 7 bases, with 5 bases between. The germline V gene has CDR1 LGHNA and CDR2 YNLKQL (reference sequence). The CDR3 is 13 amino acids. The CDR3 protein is CASSQVVNSPLYF. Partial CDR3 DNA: TGTGCCAGCAGCCAAGTGGTAAATTCGCCC.

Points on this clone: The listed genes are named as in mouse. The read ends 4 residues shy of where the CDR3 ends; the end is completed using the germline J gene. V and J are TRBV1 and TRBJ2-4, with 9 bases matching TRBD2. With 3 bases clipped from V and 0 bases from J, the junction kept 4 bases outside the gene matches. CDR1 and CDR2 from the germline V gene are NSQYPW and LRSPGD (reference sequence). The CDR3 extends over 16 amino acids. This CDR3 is CTCSALTGGSQNTLYF. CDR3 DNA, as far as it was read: TGCACCTGCAGTGCTTTGACTGGGGGTAGTCAAAAC.

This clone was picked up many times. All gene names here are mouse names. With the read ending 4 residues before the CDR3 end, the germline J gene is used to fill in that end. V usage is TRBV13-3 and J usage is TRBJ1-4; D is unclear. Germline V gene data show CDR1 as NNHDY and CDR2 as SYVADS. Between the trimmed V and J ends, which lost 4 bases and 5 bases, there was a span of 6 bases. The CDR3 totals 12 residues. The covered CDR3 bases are TGTGCCAGCAGTCCAAAAAACGAA. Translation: CASSPKNE. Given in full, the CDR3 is CASSPKNERLFF. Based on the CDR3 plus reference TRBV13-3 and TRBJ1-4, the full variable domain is EAAVTQSPRSKVAVTGGKVTLSCHQTNNHDYMYWYRQDTGHGLRLIHYSYVADSTEKGDIPDGYKASRPSQENFSLILELASLSQTAVYFCASSPKNERLFFGHGTKLSVL.

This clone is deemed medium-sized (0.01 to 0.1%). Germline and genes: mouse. Partial CDR3 DNA: TGTGCCAGCAGTGATGAGAACACA. Protein sequence: CASSDENT. The CDR3 in its entirety is CASSDENTEVFF. The chain joins TRBV13-3 to TRBJ1-1; D gene uncertain. Coverage ceases 4 residues before the CDR3 finishes, and the germline J gene fills in the end. The ends were cut back, 0 bases at V and 0 bases at J, with 0 bases in the middle. Germline V CDR1 and CDR2: NNHDY, SYVADS. The CDR3 totals 12 residues.

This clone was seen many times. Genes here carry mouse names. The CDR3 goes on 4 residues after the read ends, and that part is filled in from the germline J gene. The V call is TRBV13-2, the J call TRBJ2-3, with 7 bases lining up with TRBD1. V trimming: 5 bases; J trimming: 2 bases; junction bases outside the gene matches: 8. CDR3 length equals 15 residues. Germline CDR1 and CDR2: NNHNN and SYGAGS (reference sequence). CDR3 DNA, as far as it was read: TGTGCCAGCGGCTCCGGGACAGAGAATGCAGAA. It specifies CASGSGTENAE. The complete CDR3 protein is CASGSGTENAETLYF.

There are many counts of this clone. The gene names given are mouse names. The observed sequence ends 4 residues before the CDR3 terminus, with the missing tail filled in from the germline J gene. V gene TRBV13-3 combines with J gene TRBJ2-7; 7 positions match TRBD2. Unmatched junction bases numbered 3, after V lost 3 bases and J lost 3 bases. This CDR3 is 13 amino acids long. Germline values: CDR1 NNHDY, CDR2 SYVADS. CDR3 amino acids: CASSVGLNYEQYF. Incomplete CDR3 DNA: TGTGCCAGCAGTGTGGGACTGAACTAT.

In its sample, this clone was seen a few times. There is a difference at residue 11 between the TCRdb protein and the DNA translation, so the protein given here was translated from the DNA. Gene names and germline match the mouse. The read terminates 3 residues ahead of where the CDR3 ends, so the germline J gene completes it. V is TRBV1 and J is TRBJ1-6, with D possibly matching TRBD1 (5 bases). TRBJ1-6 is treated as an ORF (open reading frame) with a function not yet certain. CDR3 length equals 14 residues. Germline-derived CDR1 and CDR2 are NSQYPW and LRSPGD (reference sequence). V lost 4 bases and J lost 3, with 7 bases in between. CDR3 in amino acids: CTCSEDNYNSPLYF. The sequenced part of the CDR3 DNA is TGCACCTGCAGTGAGGACAACTATAATTCGCCC.

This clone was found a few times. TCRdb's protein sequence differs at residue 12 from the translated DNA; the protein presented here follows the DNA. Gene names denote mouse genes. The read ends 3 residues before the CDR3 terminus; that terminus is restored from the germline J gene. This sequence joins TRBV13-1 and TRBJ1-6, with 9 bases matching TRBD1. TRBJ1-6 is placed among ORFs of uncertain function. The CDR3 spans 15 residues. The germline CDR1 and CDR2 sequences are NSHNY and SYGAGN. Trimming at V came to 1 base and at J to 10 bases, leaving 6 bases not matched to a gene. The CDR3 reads CASSDRTGAGSPLYF. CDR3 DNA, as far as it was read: TGTGCCAGCAGTGATCGGACAGGGGCTGGATCGCCC.

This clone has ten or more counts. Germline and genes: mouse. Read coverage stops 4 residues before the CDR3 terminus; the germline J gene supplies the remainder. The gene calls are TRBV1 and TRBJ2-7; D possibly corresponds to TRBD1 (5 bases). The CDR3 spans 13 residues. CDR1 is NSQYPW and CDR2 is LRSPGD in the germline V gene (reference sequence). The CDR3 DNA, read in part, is TGCACCTGCAGTGCAGATCTCAGGGAT. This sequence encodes CTCSADLRD. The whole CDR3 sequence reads CTCSADLRDEQYF.

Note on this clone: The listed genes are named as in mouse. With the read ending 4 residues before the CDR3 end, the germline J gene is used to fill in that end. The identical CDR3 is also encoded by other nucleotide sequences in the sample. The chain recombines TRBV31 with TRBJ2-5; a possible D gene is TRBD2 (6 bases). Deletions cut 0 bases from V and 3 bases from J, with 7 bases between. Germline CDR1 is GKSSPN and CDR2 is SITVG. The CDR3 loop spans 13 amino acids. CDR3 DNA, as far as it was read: TGTGCCTGGAGTCTCCTGGGGCAAGAC. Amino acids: CAWSLLGQD. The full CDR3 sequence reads CAWSLLGQDTQYF.